The TCR beta chain under discussion was sequenced for a study of blood T cells in healthy people across ages. Study-wide context: Researchers report that template switching captured about one barcoded beta molecule per two T cells.

Germline V CDR1 and CDR2: SGHAT, FQDESV (reference sequence). Trimming shortened V by 1 base and J by 8 bases, and 8 bases separated the two germline ends. The length of the CDR3 is 13 residues. The use of a sample-barcoded 5' primer and a J-beta primer mix characterized a second PCR of about 6 to 11 cycles. Using its own MiXCR run on the 5' RACE reads, TCRdb lists one record per CDR3 protein. The sample shows 920,000 or so distinct CDR3 sequences, around 45% of them seen only once. This TCR came from an older woman in good health. The V call is TRBV11-1, the J call TRBJ2-2; D gene uncertain. Sample: blood. CDR3 in amino acids: CASSLEVRGELFF. The CDR3 DNA reads as TGTGCCAGCAGCTTAGAGGTCCGGGGGGAGCTGTTTTTT.